This T cell receptor (beta chain) was captured in a study of siplizumab effects on memory and regulatory T cells. Produced via immunoSEQ multiplex PCR; TCRdb's table is partial and in-frame only. This sample has just under 85,000 clones, with roughly 90% found just once. As concerns this clone: Its antigen is not known.

This CDR3 comprises 15 residues. V shed 7 bases and J 6 bases; nucleotides not matched to a gene: 10. Germline values: CDR1 LGHNT, CDR2 FRNRAP. The study, taken as a whole, reports: No naive or memory phenotype could be assigned to roughly 80-97% of proliferating clones. Naive T cells were seemingly more diverse than memory cells, and major contributions to the alloresponse seemed to be made by them.

This TCR came from a human donor in good health. Sample: Tregs sorted from blood. The chain links TRBV12-5 to TRBJ1-5, with TRBD1 matching 9 bases. The CDR3: CASALGTGWGQPQHF. The DNA of the CDR3 is TGTGCTAGTGCCTTGGGGACAGGGTGGGGTCAGCCCCAGCATTTT. Looking up the rest from reference TRBV12-5 and TRBJ1-5 gives the full variable domain: DARVTQTPRHKVTEMGQEVTMRCQPILGHNTVFWYRQTMMQGLELLAYFRNRAPLDDSGMPKDRFSAEMPDATLATLKIQPSEPRDSAVYFCASALGTGWGQPQHFGDGTRLSIL.